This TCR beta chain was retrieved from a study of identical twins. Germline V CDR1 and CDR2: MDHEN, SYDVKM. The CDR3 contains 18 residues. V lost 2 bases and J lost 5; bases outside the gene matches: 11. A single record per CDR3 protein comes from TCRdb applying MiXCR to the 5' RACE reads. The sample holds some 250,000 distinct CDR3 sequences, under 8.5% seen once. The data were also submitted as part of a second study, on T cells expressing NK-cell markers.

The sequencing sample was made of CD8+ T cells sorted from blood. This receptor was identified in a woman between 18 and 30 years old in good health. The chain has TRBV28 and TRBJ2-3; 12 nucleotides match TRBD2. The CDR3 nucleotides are TGTGCCAGCAGTTTACCTAACCTAGCGGGAGGGCCTAGAGATACGCAGTATTTT. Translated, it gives CASSLPNLAGGPRDTQYF.